This T cell receptor (beta chain) was profiled in a study of Graves' ophthalmopathy and Graves' hyperthyroidism. Study-level background: Cases classed as stable hyperthyroidism had no ophthalmopathy within 18 months of follow-up. General study points: Ophthalmopathy progression predictions by the model showed 72% to 80% specificity and over 60% sensitivity.

With 2 bases removed from V and 0 bases from J, the gap between germline ends came to 11 bases. This CDR3 is built from 17 residues. The germline V gene has CDR1 SGHTA and CDR2 FQGTGA. In its sample, this clonotype was seen many times. No antigen is known for it. Transcripts of RNA were the source for amplifying TCR beta CDR3 regions. HTBI-primed first-round RT-PCR preceded second-round multiplex PCR. In TCRdb, the multiplex PCR reads were re-called with MiXCR into one record per CDR3 protein. Of 1 million to 1.3 million distinct CDR3 sequences in the sample, roughly 35% were seen once. Sequencing used peripheral blood or thyroid tissue (not recorded which). This receptor was identified in an adult man with Graves' hyperthyroidism. The chain recombines TRBV7-3 with TRBJ2-6; a possible D gene is TRBD1 (5 bases). CDR3 in amino acids: CASSLLQGDSGANVLTF. DNA of the CDR3: TGTGCCAGCAGCTTATTGCAGGGCGACTCTGGGGCCAACGTCCTGACTTTC.